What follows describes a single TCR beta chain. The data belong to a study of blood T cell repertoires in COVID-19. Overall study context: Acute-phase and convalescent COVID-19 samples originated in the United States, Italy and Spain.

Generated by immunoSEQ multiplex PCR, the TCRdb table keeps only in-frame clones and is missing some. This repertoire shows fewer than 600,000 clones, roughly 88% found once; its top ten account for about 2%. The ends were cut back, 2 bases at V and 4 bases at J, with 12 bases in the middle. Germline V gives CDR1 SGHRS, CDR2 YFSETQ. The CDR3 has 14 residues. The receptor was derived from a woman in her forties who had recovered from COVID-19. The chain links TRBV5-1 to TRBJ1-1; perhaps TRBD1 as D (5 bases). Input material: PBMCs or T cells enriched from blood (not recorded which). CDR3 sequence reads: CASSFTGGATEAFF. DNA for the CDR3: TGCGCCAGCAGCTTCACAGGCGGGGCCACTGAAGCTTTCTTT. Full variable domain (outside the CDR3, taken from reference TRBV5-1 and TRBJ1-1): KAGVTQTPRYLIKTRGQQVTLSCSPISGHRSVSWYQQTPGQGLQFLFEYFSETQRNKGNFPGRFSGRQFSNSRSEMNVSTLELGDSALYLCASSFTGGATEAFFGQGTRLTVV.